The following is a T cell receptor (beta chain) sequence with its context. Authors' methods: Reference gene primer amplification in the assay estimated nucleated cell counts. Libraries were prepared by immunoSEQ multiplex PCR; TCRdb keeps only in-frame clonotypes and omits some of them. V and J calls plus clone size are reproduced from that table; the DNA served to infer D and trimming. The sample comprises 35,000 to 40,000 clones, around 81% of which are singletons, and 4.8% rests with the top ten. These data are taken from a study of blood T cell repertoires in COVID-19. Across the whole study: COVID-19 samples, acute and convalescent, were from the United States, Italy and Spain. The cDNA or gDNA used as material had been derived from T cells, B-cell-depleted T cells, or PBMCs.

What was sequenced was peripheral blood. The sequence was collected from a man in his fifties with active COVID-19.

The CDR3 region has the DNA TGTGCCAGTAGTATAGGAGGGGGCGGTCAGCCCCAGCATTTT. Its protein product is CASSIGGGGQPQHF. V gene TRBV19 combines with J gene TRBJ1-5, with 7 bases identical to TRBD1. The CDR3 has 14 amino acids. Germline V CDR1 and CDR2: LNHDA, SQIVND (reference sequence). J lost 6 bases, V lost 1 base, and 3 bases had no gene match.